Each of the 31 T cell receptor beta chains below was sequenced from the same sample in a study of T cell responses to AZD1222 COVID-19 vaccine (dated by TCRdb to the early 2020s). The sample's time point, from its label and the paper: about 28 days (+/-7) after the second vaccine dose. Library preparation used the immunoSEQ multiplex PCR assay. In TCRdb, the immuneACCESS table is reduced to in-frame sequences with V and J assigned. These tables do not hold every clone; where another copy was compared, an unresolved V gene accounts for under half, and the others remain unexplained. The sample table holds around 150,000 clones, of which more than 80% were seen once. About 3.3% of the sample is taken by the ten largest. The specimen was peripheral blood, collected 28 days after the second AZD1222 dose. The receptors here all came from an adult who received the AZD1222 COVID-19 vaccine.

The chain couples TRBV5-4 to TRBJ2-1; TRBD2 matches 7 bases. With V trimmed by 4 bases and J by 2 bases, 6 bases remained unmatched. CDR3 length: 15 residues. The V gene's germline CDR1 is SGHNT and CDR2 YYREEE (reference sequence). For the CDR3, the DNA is TGTGCCAGCAGCGCTAGCGGTCCCGCCTACAATGAGCAGTTCTTC. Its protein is CASSASGPAYNEQFF.

The CDR3 spells CASSPSPGHRNTEAFF. In DNA form, the CDR3 reads TGTGCCAGCAGCCCATCCCCCGGCCATCGGAACACTGAAGCTTTCTTT. This chain uses TRBV7-2 with TRBJ1-1, with D uncertain. Deletions cut 5 bases from V and 1 base from J, with 17 bases between. The germline V gene has CDR1 SGHTA and CDR2 FQGNSA. The CDR3 spans 16 residues.

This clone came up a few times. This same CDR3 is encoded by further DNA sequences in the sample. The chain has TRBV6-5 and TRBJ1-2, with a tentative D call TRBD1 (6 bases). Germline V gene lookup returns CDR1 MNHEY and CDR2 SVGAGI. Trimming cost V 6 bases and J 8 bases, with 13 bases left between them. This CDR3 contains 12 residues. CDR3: CASRPGAGGYTF. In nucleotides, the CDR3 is TGTGCCAGCAGGCCAGGGGCGGGGGGCTACACCTTC.

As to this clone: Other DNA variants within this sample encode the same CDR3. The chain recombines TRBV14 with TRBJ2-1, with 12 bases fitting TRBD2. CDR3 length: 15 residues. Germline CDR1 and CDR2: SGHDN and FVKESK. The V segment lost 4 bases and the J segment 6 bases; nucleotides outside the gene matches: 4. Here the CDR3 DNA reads TGTGCCAGCAGCCCGACTAGCGGGAGTAGCAATGAGCAGTTCTTC. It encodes CASSPTSGSSNEQFF.

CDR3 protein: CASSEQGLLGGTQYF. The DNA of the CDR3 is TGTGCCAGCAGTGAACAGGGACTTTTGGGGGGGACCCAGTACTTC. V usage is TRBV2 and J usage is TRBJ2-5; TRBD2 might be the D (6 bases). V lost 2 bases to trimming and J lost 7 bases, with 17 bases between them. Per the germline V gene, CDR1 is SNHLY and CDR2 is FYNNEI. The CDR3 contains 15 residues.

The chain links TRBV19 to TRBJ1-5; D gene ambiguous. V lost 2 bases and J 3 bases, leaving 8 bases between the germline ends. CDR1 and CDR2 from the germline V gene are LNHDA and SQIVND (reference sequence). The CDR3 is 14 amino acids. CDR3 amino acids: CASSINDANQPQHF. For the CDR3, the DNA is TGTGCCAGTAGTATAAATGATGCCAATCAGCCCCAGCATTTT.

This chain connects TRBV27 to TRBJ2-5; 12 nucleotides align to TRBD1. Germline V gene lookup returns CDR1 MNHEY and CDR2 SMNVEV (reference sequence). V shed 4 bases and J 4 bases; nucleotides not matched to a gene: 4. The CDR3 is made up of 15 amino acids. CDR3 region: CASSWDRGHGETQYF. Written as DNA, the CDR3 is TGTGCCAGCAGTTGGGACAGGGGGCATGGAGAGACCCAGTACTTC.

The CDR3 here is CASSSPPETQYF. The CDR3 coding sequence is TGCGCCAGCAGCTCCCCCCCAGAGACCCAGTACTTC. The chain couples TRBV5-1 to TRBJ2-5; unclear D gene. The germline V gene encodes CDR1 SGHRS and CDR2 YFSETQ. This CDR3 spans 12 amino acids. Trimming shortened V by 3 bases and J by 4 bases, and 7 bases separated the two germline ends.

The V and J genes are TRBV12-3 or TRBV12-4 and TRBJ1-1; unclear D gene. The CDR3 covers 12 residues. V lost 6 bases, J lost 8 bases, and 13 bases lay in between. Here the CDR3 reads CASSSGRAEAFF. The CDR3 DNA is TGTGCCAGCAGCTCGGGAAGGGCAGAAGCTTTCTTT.

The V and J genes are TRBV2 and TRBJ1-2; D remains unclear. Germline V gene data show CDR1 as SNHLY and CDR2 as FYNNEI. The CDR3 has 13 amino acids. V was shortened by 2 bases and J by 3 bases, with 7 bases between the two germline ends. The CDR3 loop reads CASSENSDYGYTF. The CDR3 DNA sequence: TGTGCCAGCAGTGAAAACAGCGACTATGGCTACACCTTC.

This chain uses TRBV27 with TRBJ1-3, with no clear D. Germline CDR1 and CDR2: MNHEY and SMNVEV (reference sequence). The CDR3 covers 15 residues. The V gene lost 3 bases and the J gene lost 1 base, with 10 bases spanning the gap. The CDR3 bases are TGTGCCAGCAGTTTCACCGGGAGTTCTGGAAACACCATATATTTT. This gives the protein CASSFTGSSGNTIYF.

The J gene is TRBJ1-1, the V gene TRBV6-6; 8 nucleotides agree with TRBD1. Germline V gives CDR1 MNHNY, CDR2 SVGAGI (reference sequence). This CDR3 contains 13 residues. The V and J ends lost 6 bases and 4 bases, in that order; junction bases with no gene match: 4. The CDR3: CASRKDRGTEAFF. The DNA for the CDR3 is TGTGCCAGCAGGAAAGACAGGGGCACTGAAGCTTTCTTT.

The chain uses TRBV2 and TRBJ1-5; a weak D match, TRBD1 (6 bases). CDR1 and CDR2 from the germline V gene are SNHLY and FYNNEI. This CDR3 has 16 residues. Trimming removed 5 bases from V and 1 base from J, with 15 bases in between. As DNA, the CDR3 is TGTGCCAGCAGTAGAAGCGGGACATACAGCAATCAGCCCCAGCATTTT. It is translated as CASSRSGTYSNQPQHF.

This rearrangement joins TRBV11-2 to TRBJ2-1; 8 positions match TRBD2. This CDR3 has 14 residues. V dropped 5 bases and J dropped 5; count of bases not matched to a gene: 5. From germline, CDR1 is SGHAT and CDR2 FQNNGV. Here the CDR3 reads CASSPGTRDNEQFF. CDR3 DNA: TGTGCCAGCAGCCCCGGGACTAGAGACAATGAGCAGTTCTTC.

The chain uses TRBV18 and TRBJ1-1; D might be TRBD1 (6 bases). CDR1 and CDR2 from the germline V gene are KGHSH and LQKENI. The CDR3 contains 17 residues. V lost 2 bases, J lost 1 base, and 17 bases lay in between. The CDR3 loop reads CASSPRGVQGANTEAFF. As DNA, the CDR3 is TGTGCCAGCTCACCAAGGGGAGTACAGGGCGCGAACACTGAAGCTTTCTTT.

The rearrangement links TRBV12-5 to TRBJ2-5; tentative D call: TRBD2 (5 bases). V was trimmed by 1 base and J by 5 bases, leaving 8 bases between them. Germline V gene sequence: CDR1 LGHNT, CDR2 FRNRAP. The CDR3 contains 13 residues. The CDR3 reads CASGLGGSETQYF. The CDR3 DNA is TGTGCTAGTGGTTTGGGTGGGAGTGAGACCCAGTACTTC.

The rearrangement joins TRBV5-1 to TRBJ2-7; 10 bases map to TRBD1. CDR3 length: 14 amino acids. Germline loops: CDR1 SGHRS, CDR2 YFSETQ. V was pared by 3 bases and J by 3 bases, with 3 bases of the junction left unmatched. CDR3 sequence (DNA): TGCGCCAGCAGCTCCGGGACAGGGGACTACGAGCAGTACTTC. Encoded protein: CASSSGTGDYEQYF. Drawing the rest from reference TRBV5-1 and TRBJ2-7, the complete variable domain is KAGVTQTPRYLIKTRGQQVTLSCSPISGHRSVSWYQQTPGQGLQFLFEYFSETQRNKGNFPGRFSGRQFSNSRSEMNVSTLELGDSALYLCASSSGTGDYEQYFGPGTRLTVT.

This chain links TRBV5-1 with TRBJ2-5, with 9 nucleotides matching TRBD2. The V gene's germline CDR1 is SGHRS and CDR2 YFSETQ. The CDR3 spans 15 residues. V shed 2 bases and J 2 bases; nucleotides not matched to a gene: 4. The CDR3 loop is CASSFLAGPQETQYF. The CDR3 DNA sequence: TGCGCCAGCAGCTTCCTAGCGGGACCACAAGAGACCCAGTACTTC.

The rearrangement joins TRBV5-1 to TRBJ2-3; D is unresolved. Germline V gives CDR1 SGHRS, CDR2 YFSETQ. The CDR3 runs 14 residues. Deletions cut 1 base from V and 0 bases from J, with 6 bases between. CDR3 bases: TGCGCCAGCAGCTTGCCCGGGAGCACAGATACGCAGTATTTT. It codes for CASSLPGSTDTQYF.

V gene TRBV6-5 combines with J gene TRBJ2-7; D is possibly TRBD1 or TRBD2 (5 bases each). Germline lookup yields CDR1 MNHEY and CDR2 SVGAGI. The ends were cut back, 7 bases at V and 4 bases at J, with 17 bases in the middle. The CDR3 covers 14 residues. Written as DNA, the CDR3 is TGTGCCAGCATTCGAGACAGTCTAGCTTACGAGCAGTACTTC. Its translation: CASIRDSLAYEQYF.

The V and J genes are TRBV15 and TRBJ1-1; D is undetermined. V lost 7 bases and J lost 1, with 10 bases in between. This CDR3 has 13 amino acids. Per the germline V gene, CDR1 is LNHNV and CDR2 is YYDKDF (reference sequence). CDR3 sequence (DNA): TGTGCCACCACCCTAGGGTCGAACACTGAAGCTTTCTTT. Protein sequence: CATTLGSNTEAFF.

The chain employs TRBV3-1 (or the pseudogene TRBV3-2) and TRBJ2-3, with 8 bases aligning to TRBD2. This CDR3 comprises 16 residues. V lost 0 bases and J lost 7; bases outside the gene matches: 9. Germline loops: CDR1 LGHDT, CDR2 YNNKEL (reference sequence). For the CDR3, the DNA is TGTGCCAGCAGCCAAGATCCCAGCGGGAGTAGGAATACGCAGTATTTT. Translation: CASSQDPSGSRNTQYF.

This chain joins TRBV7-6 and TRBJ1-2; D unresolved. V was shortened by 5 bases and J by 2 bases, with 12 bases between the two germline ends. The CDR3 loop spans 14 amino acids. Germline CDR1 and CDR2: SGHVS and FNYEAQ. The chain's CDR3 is CASSPRGSNYGYTF. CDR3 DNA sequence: TGTGCCAGCAGCCCCCGAGGGTCGAACTATGGCTACACCTTC.

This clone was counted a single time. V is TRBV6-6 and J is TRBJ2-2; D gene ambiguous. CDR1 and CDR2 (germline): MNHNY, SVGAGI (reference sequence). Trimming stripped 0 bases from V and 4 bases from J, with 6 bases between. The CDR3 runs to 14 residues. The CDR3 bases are TGTGCCAGCAGTTACTCAAGGGCCACCGGGGAGCTGTTTTTT. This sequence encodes CASSYSRATGELFF.

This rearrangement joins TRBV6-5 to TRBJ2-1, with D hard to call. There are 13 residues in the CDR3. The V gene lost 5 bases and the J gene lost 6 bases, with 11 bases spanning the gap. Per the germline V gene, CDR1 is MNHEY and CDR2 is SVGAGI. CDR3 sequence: CASSPRTLNEQFF. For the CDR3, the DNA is TGTGCCAGCAGTCCGAGGACCCTCAATGAGCAGTTCTTC.

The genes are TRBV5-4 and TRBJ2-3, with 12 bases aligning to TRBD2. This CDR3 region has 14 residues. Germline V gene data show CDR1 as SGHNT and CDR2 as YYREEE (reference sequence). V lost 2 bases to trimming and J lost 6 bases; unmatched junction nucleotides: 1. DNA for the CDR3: TGTGCCAGCAGCTTACTAGCGGGAGGCGATACGCAGTATTTT. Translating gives CASSLLAGGDTQYF. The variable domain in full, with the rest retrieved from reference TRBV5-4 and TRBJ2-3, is ETGVTQSPTHLIKTRGQQVTLRCSSQSGHNTVSWYQQALGQGPQFIFQYYREEENGRGNFPPRFSGLQFPNYSSELNVNALELDDSALYLCASSLLAGGDTQYFGPGTRLTVL.

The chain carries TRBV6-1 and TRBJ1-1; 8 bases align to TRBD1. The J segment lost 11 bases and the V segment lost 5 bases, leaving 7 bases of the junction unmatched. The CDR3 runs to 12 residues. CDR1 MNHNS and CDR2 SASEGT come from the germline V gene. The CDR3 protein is CASSPGQGDAFF. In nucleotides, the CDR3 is TGTGCCAGCAGTCCCGGACAGGGAGATGCTTTCTTT.

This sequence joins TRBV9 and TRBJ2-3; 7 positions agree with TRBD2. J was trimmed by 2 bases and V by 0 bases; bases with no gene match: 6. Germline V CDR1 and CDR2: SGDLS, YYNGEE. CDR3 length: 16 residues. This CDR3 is CASSVAGLAATDTQYF. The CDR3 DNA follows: TGTGCCAGCAGCGTAGCTGGGCTAGCGGCCACAGATACGCAGTATTTT. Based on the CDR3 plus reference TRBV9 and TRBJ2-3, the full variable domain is DSGVTQTPKHLITATGQRVTLRCSPRSGDLSVYWYQQSLDQGLQFLIQYYNGEERAKGNILERFSAQQFPDLHSELNLSSLELGDSALYFCASSVAGLAATDTQYFGPGTRLTVL.

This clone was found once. CDR3 DNA sequence: TGTGCCAGTAGTATTGGCAGGGACCATGGCTACACCTTC. The encoded protein is CASSIGRDHGYTF. The chain is built from TRBV19 and TRBJ1-2; D perhaps matches TRBD1 (5 bases). V lost 3 bases, J lost 6 bases, and 11 bases lay in between. Germline assignment: CDR1 LNHDA and CDR2 SQIVND (reference sequence). The CDR3 is 13 residues long.

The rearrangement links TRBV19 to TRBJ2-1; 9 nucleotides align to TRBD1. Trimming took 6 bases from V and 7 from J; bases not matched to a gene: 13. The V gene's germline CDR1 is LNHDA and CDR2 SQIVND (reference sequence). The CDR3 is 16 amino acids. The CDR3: CASSRDRATSRNEQFF. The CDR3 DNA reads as TGTGCCAGTAGCCGGGACAGGGCCACCTCTCGGAATGAGCAGTTCTTC.

CDR3 protein: CASSPGQYETQYF. The CDR3 nucleotides read TGTGCCAGCAGCCCGGGACAATACGAGACCCAGTACTTC. This sequence joins TRBV5-5 and TRBJ2-5; a possible D gene is TRBD1 (6 bases). The ends were cut back, 4 bases at V and 5 bases at J, with 12 bases in the middle. Germline assignment: CDR1 SGHKS and CDR2 YYEKEE (reference sequence). There are 13 residues in the CDR3.